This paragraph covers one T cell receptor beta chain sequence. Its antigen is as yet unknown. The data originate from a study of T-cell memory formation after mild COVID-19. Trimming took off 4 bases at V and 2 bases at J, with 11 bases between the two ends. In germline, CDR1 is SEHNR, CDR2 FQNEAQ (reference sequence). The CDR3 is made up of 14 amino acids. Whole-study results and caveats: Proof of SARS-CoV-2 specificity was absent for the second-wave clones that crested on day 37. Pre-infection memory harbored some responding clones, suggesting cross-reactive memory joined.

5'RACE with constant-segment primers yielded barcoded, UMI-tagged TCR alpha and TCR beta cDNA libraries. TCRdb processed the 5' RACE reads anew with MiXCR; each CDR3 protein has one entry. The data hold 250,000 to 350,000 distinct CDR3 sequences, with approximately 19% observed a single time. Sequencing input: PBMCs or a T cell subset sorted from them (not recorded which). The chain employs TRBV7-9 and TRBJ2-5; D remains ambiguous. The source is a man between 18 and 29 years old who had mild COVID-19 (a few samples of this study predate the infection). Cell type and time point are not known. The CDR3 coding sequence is TGTGCCAGCAGCTCCCATGGCCTTCAAGAGACCCAGTACTTC. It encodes CASSSHGLQETQYF.